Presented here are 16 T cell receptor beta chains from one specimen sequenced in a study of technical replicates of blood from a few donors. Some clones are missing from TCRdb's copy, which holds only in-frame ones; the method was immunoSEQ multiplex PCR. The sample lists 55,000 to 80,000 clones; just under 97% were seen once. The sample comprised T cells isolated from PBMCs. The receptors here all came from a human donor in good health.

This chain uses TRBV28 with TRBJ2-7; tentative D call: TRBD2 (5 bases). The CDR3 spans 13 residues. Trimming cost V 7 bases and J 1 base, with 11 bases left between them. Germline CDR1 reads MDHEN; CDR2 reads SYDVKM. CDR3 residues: CASIPGGSYEQYF. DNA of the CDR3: TGTGCCAGCATCCCGGGCGGGTCCTACGAGCAGTACTTC. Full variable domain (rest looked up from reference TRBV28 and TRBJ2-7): DVKVTQSSRYLVKRTGEKVFLECVQDMDHENMFWYRQDPGLGLRLIYFSYDVKMKEKGDIPEGYSVSREKKERFSLILESASTNQTSMYLCASIPGGSYEQYFGPGTRLTVT.

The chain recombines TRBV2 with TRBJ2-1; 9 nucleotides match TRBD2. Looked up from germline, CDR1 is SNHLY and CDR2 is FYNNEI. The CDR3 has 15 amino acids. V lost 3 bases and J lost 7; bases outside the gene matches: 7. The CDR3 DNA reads TGTGCCAGCAGTGAGCTGACGGGACTAGCTAATGAGCAGTTCTTC. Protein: CASSELTGLANEQFF.

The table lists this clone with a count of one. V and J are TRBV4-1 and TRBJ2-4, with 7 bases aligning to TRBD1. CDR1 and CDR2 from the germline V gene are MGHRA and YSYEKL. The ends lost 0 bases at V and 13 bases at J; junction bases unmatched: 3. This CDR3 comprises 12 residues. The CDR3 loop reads CASSQETGRQYF. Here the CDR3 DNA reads TGCGCCAGCAGCCAAGAGACAGGGCGCCAGTACTTC.

DNA for the CDR3: TGTGCCTGGACTCGTGAGTCACAGCAAGAGACCCAGTACTTC. As protein: CAWTRESQQETQYF. This chain uses TRBV30 with TRBJ2-5; D remains unclear. The CDR3 length is 14 residues. Germline CDR1 GTSNPN, CDR2 SVGIG (reference sequence). V lost 4 bases, J lost 2 bases, and 14 bases lay in between.

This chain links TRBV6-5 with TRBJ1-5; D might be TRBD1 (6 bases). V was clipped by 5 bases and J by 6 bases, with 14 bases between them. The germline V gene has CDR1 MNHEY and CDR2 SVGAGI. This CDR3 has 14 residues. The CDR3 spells CASSNRQDGQPQHF. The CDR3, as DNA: TGTGCCAGCAGTAATCGACAGGACGGTCAGCCCCAGCATTTT.

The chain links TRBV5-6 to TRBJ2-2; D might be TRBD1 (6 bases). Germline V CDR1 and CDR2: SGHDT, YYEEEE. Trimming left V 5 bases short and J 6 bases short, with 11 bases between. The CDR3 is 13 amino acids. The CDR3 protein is CASSLQGAGELFF. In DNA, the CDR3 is TGTGCCAGCAGTTTACAGGGCGCCGGGGAGCTGTTTTTT.

DNA of the CDR3: TGTGCCAGTACCCGGACTAGCGGGGGAGATAATGAGCAGTTCTTC. This codes for CASTRTSGGDNEQFF. The rearrangement joins TRBV5-4 to TRBJ2-1, with TRBD2 matching over 13 bases. The V gene's germline CDR1 is SGHNT and CDR2 YYREEE (reference sequence). V dropped 8 bases and J dropped 7; count of bases not matched to a gene: 9. This CDR3 spans 15 amino acids.

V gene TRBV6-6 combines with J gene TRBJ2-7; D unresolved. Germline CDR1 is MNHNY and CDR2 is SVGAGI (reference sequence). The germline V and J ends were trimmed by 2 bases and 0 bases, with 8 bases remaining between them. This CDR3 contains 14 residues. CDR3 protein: CASSYSVSSYEQYF. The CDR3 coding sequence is TGTGCCAGCAGTTACAGCGTTAGCTCCTACGAGCAGTACTTC.

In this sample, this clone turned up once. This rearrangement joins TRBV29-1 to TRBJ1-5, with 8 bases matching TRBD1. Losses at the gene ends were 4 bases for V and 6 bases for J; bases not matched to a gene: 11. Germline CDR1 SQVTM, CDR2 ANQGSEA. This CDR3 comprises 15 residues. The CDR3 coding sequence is TGCAGCGTTGTTCTAGTTGGTACAGGGGGTCAGCCCCAGCATTTT. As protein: CSVVLVGTGGQPQHF.

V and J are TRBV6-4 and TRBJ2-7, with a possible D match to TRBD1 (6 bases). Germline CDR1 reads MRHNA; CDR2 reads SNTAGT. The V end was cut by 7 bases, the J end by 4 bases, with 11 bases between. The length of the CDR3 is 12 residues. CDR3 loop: CASNWGPYEQYF. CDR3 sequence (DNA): TGTGCCAGCAATTGGGGGCCATACGAGCAGTACTTC.

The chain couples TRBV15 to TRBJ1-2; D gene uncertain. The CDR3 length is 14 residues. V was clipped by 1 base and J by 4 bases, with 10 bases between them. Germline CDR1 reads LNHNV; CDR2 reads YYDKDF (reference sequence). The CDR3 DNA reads TGTGCCACCAGCAGAGGGGAGGCGGGCTATGGCTACACCTTC. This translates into CATSRGEAGYGYTF. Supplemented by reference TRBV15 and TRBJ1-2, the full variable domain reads DAMVIQNPRYQVTQFGKPVTLSCSQTLNHNVMYWYQQKSSQAPKLLFHYYDKDFNNEADTPDNFQSRRPNTSFCFLDIRSPGLGDTAMYLCATSRGEAGYGYTFGSGTRLTVV.

CDR3 protein: CASSVAGQTDTQYF. DNA of the CDR3: TGTGCCAGCAGCGTAGCGGGACAGACAGATACGCAGTATTTT. The V call is TRBV9, the J call TRBJ2-3, with 7 nucleotides matching TRBD1. The CDR3 totals 14 residues. CDR1 and CDR2 from the germline V gene are SGDLS and YYNGEE. The junction had 1 base not matched to a gene; V was cut back by 0 bases and J by 3 bases.

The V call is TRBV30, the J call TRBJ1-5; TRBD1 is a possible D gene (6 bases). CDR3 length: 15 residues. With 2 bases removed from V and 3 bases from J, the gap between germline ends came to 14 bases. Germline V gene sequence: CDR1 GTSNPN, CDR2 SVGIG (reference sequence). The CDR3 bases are TGTGCCTGGAGTTCCCGGGGGGGGCACAATCAGCCCCAGCATTTT. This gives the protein CAWSSRGGHNQPQHF.

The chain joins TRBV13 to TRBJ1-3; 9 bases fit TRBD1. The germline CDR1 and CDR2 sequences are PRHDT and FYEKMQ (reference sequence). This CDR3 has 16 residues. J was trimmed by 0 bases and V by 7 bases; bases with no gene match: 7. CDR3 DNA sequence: TGTGCCAGCACGCTAACAGGGGGCTTCTCTGGAAACACCATATATTTT. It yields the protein CASTLTGGFSGNTIYF.

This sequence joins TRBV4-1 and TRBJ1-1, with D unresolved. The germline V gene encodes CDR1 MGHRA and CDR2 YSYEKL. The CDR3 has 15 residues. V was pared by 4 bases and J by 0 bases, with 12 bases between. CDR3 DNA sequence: TGCGCCAGCAGCCCCGAGACAATCATGAACACTGAAGCTTTCTTT. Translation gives CASSPETIMNTEAFF.

In nucleotides, the CDR3 is TGTGCCAGCAGCCAAGGTGTGGGGGCGGACACCTACGAGCAGTACTTC. Protein: CASSQGVGADTYEQYF. The J gene is TRBJ2-7, the V gene TRBV4-2; TRBD1 is a possible D gene (6 bases). Trimming stripped 1 base from V and 2 bases from J, with 15 bases between. The CDR3 contains 16 residues. Germline V lookup: CDR1 LGHNA, CDR2 YNFKEQ.